The 9 T cell receptor beta chains listed next were all sequenced from one sample in a study of tumor and adjacent non-tumor tissue in lung cancer. TCRbeta libraries were built with three rounds of nested PCR, modified from ARM-PCR. One entry per CDR3 protein results from TCRdb running MiXCR on the multiplex PCR reads. The table records some 51,000 distinct CDR3 sequences, around 60% of them present only once. RNA was extracted from bulk tissue without any cell sorting. Distant lung tissue was collected more than 3 cm away from the tumor edge. The specimen was distant non-tumor lung tissue. The receptors were gathered from a woman in her 70s with non-small cell lung cancer.

This clonotype was picked up many times. The chain carries TRBV28 and TRBJ2-4, with 9 bases fitting TRBD1. J lost 1 base, V lost 4 bases, and 8 bases had no gene match. The CDR3 is 17 residues long. Germline CDR1 reads MDHEN; CDR2 reads SYDVKM. This CDR3 reads CASSSTGGALAKNIQYF. DNA of the CDR3: TGTGCCAGCAGTTCAACAGGGGGCGCCTTGGCCAAAAACATTCAGTACTTC.

This clonotype was counted between two and nine times. This may be a read error, as it is one base from a much larger clone. This sequence joins TRBV28 and TRBJ1-1; 7 nucleotides match TRBD1. V dropped 3 bases and J dropped 1; count of bases not matched to a gene: 5. Germline V gene sequence: CDR1 MDHEN, CDR2 SYDVKM. This CDR3 comprises 15 residues. The CDR3 nucleotides read TGTGCCAGCAGTTTCTGGGACAGTCAGAACACTGAAGCTTTCTTT. It encodes CASSFWDSQNTEAFF.

Note on this clonotype: One end of the junction varies from germline; a read error may be responsible. This chain uses TRBV6-1 with TRBJ1-5, with D hard to call. From germline, CDR1 is MNHNS and CDR2 SASEGT. This CDR3 spans 15 amino acids. The CDR3 region is CASILHGWSNQPQHF. As DNA, the CDR3 is TGTGCCAGCATTCTACATGGTTGGAGCAATCAGCCGCAGCATTTT.

The CDR3 sequence is CASSLAAKGTGELFF. The CDR3 coding sequence is TGTGCCAGCAGCTTAGCCGCCAAGGGCACCGGGGAGCTGTTTTTT. The chain carries TRBV7-2 and TRBJ2-2; D is unclear. Trimming stripped 0 bases from V and 4 bases from J, with 9 bases between. Germline V gene data show CDR1 as SGHTA and CDR2 as FQGNSA. This CDR3 has 15 amino acids.

The table lists this clonotype with a few counts. A much larger clonotype is one base distant, so this may be a read error. This is likely a read error, given that the CDR3 carries no conserved phenylalanine or tryptophan at its end. The V gene is TRBV28, the J gene TRBJ2-2; D remains unclear. Germline loops: CDR1 MDHEN, CDR2 SYDVKM. The CDR3 runs to 13 residues. V was cut by 4 bases and J by 0 bases, with 3 bases left in between. The CDR3 DNA follows: TGTGCCAGCAGTTCGTCGAACACCGGGGAGCTGTTTCTT. Amino acids: CASSSSNTGELFL.

This clonotype has a count of ten or more. The rearrangement joins TRBV11-2 to TRBJ2-1; D gene uncertain. Trimming removed 5 bases from V and 2 bases from J, with 7 bases in between. The CDR3 has 13 amino acids. Per the germline V gene, CDR1 is SGHAT and CDR2 is FQNNGV. The CDR3: CASSRDTYNEQFF. The DNA for the CDR3 is TGTGCCAGCAGCCGAGACACCTACAATGAGCAGTTCTTC.

In this sample, this clonotype turned up many times. The chain carries TRBV11-2 and TRBJ2-1, with 8 bases matching TRBD2. V dropped 7 bases and J dropped 4; count of bases not matched to a gene: 6. Germline V gene data show CDR1 as SGHAT and CDR2 as FQNNGV. The CDR3 spans 14 residues. CDR3 in DNA: TGTGCCAGCAAACCGGGACTAGGTTACAATGAGCAGTTCTTC. Translated, it gives CASKPGLGYNEQFF.

Worth noting for this clonotype: One end of the junction varies from germline; a read error may be responsible. This chain joins TRBV19 and TRBJ2-6; D perhaps matches TRBD1 (5 bases). Per germline, CDR1 LNHDA and CDR2 SQIVND (reference sequence). The CDR3 totals 15 residues. CDR3 in DNA: TGTGCCAGTAGTATCGCCAGCTCTGGGGCCAACTTCCTGACTTTC. Amino acids: CASSIASSGANFLTF.

Concerning this clonotype itself: Since a much larger clone is just one base distant, this may be a read error. This sequence joins TRBV20-1 and TRBJ1-2, with TRBD1 as a possible D gene (5 bases). CDR1 DFQATT and CDR2 SNEGSKA come from the germline V gene (reference sequence). Trimming cost V 0 bases and J 6 bases, with 17 bases left between them. The CDR3 is 15 residues long. The CDR3 region is CSARDFVGRVDGYTF. DNA of the CDR3: TGCAGTGCTAGAGATTTCGTGGGGCGCGTCGATGGCTACACCTTC.